The rows below give T cell receptor beta chains drawn from one sample of a study of cytomegalovirus exposure and HLA in healthy donors. The protocol was immunoSEQ multiplex PCR, while the TCRdb copy is restricted to in-frame clones and leaves out a portion. The top ten hold approximately 23% of the sample, which has around 100,000 clones, roughly four fifths seen once. The specimen was PBMCs. The receptors stem from a man younger than 40 in good health and CMV-seropositive. The CDR3 runs from the conserved cysteine through the conserved F or W. Each record gives: J gene, CDR3 length, V gene, D gene, clone size, CDR3 protein, CDR3 DNA. The D gene is left open where the match is weak. For some rows the clone size is stated as once, few or many, or as a class when expanded; others skip it.

j_call: TRBJ2-1; cdr3_length: 16; v_call: TRBV7-2; d_call: .; clone_size: .; cdr3_aa: CASSLVGTTAYNEQFF; cdr3_nt: TGTGCCAGCAGCTTAGTCGGGACAACGGCCTACAATGAGCAGTTCTTC
j_call: TRBJ2-5; cdr3_length: 12; v_call: TRBV7-2; d_call: .; clone_size: few; cdr3_aa: CASSLARETQYF; cdr3_nt: TGTGCCAGCAGCTTAGCGCGGGAGACCCAGTACTTC
j_call: TRBJ1-3; cdr3_length: 16; v_call: TRBV7-9; d_call: .; clone_size: .; cdr3_aa: CASSPWTSFSGNTIYF; cdr3_nt: TGTGCCAGCAGCCCATGGACATCCTTCTCTGGAAACACCATATATTTT
j_call: TRBJ2-1; cdr3_length: 14; v_call: TRBV7-2; d_call: .; clone_size: .; cdr3_aa: CASSPRSPYNEQFF; cdr3_nt: TGTGCCAGCAGCCCGCGAAGCCCCTACAATGAGCAGTTCTTC
j_call: TRBJ2-4; cdr3_length: 17; v_call: TRBV11-2; d_call: TRBD1; clone_size: .; cdr3_aa: CASSSRQGSIAKNIQYF; cdr3_nt: TGTGCCAGCAGCTCCCGACAGGGGAGTATAGCCAAAAACATTCAGTACTTC
j_call: TRBJ2-1; cdr3_length: 16; v_call: TRBV15; d_call: .; clone_size: .; cdr3_aa: CATSRAKGQGYNEQFF; cdr3_nt: TGTGCCACCAGCAGAGCAAAAGGCCAGGGATACAATGAGCAGTTCTTC
j_call: TRBJ2-3; cdr3_length: 15; v_call: TRBV11-2; d_call: TRBD2; clone_size: few; cdr3_aa: CASSRLALSTDTQYF; cdr3_nt: TGTGCCAGCAGCCGACTAGCCCTTAGCACAGATACGCAGTATTTT
j_call: TRBJ2-7; cdr3_length: 16; v_call: TRBV5-6; d_call: TRBD1; clone_size: once; cdr3_aa: CASSSWGTGAAYEQYF; cdr3_nt: TGTGCCAGCAGCTCCTGGGGAACAGGGGCCGCCTACGAGCAGTACTTC
j_call: TRBJ1-2; cdr3_length: 13; v_call: TRBV7-2; d_call: .; clone_size: .; cdr3_aa: CASSADRRYGYTF; cdr3_nt: TGTGCCAGCAGCGCGGACAGACGCTATGGCTACACCTTC
j_call: TRBJ2-3; cdr3_length: 17; v_call: TRBV11-2; d_call: .; clone_size: once; cdr3_aa: CASSPRRGSTSTDTQYF; cdr3_nt: TGTGCCAGCAGTCCCAGAAGGGGGAGCACAAGCACAGATACGCAGTATTTT
j_call: TRBJ1-4; cdr3_length: 12; v_call: TRBV25-1; d_call: TRBD1; clone_size: .; cdr3_aa: CASSVDRGKLFF; cdr3_nt: TGTGCCAGCAGTGTGGACAGGGGAAAACTGTTTTTT
j_call: TRBJ1-5; cdr3_length: 13; v_call: TRBV5-5; d_call: .; clone_size: .; cdr3_aa: CASSAWGDQPQHF; cdr3_nt: TGTGCCAGCAGCGCCTGGGGGGATCAGCCCCAGCATTTT
j_call: TRBJ1-3; cdr3_length: 14; v_call: TRBV5-1; d_call: .; clone_size: .; cdr3_aa: CASSLGQSENTIYF; cdr3_nt: TGCGCCAGCAGCTTGGGGCAGAGCGAAAACACCATATATTTT
j_call: TRBJ1-4; cdr3_length: 15; v_call: TRBV5-6; d_call: .; clone_size: few; cdr3_aa: CASSWEQGVDGKLFF; cdr3_nt: TGTGCCAGCAGCTGGGAACAGGGTGTGGATGGAAAACTGTTTTTT
j_call: TRBJ2-2; cdr3_length: 15; v_call: TRBV6-6; d_call: .; clone_size: once; cdr3_aa: CASSRLNAGTGELFF; cdr3_nt: TGTGCCAGCAGTCGACTGAACGCGGGCACCGGGGAGCTGTTTTTT
j_call: TRBJ2-5; cdr3_length: 14; v_call: TRBV4-2; d_call: .; clone_size: .; cdr3_aa: CASSQVGGVETQYF; cdr3_nt: TGTGCCAGCAGCCAAGTAGGGGGAGTGGAGACCCAGTACTTC
j_call: TRBJ2-7; cdr3_length: 16; v_call: TRBV5-6; d_call: .; clone_size: .; cdr3_aa: CASSRALGLSSGEQYF; cdr3_nt: TGTGCCAGCAGCCGCGCGTTGGGACTGAGTTCAGGCGAGCAGTACTTC
j_call: TRBJ2-2; cdr3_length: 15; v_call: TRBV28; d_call: .; clone_size: .; cdr3_aa: CASSLPRANTGELFF; cdr3_nt: TGTGCCAGCAGTCTCCCCCGAGCGAACACCGGGGAGCTGTTTTTT
j_call: TRBJ2-3; cdr3_length: 16; v_call: TRBV5-8; d_call: .; clone_size: .; cdr3_aa: CASSLGDTSGTDTQYF; cdr3_nt: TGTGCCAGCAGCTTAGGTGACACCTCGGGCACAGATACGCAGTATTTT
j_call: TRBJ2-7; cdr3_length: 18; v_call: TRBV6-1; d_call: TRBD1; clone_size: .; cdr3_aa: CASSEALETGGIPYEQYF; cdr3_nt: TGTGCCAGCAGTGAAGCGCTGGAGACAGGGGGGATTCCCTACGAGCAGTACTTC
j_call: TRBJ2-1; cdr3_length: 14; v_call: TRBV6-5; d_call: TRBD1; clone_size: .; cdr3_aa: CASSLLGQGGEQFF; cdr3_nt: TGTGCCAGCAGTCTCCTGGGACAGGGCGGAGAGCAGTTCTTC
j_call: TRBJ1-5; cdr3_length: 13; v_call: TRBV2; d_call: .; clone_size: once; cdr3_aa: CASSSNSNQPQHF; cdr3_nt: TGTGCCAGCAGTTCTAATAGCAATCAGCCCCAGCATTTT
j_call: TRBJ2-1; cdr3_length: 17; v_call: TRBV27; d_call: TRBD1; clone_size: .; cdr3_aa: CASSLIPGTDSYNEQFF; cdr3_nt: TGTGCCAGCAGCCTAATTCCCGGGACAGACTCCTACAATGAGCAGTTCTTC
j_call: TRBJ1-6; cdr3_length: 15; v_call: TRBV18; d_call: TRBD1; clone_size: once; cdr3_aa: CASSKYRGYNSPLHF; cdr3_nt: TGTGCCAGCTCAAAATACAGGGGATATAATTCACCCCTCCACTTT
j_call: TRBJ2-5; cdr3_length: 15; v_call: TRBV5-1; d_call: .; clone_size: .; cdr3_aa: CASSPPSANQETQYF; cdr3_nt: TGCGCCAGTTCGCCTCCTAGCGCAAACCAAGAGACCCAGTACTTC
j_call: TRBJ2-1; cdr3_length: 15; v_call: TRBV2; d_call: TRBD1; clone_size: .; cdr3_aa: CASSVSQGVYNEQFF; cdr3_nt: TGTGCCAGCAGTGTATCACAGGGGGTATACAATGAGCAGTTCTTC
j_call: TRBJ1-2; cdr3_length: 14; v_call: TRBV5-4; d_call: .; clone_size: .; cdr3_aa: CASSKRQVPGGYTF; cdr3_nt: TGTGCCAGCAGCAAGCGACAGGTTCCAGGAGGCTACACCTTC
j_call: TRBJ2-1; cdr3_length: 14; v_call: TRBV11-2; d_call: .; clone_size: .; cdr3_aa: CASSSWGAYNEQFF; cdr3_nt: TGTGCCAGCAGCTCCTGGGGGGCCTACAATGAGCAGTTCTTC
j_call: TRBJ2-7; cdr3_length: 15; v_call: TRBV5-6; d_call: TRBD1; clone_size: .; cdr3_aa: CASSWGTGSSYEQYF; cdr3_nt: TGTGCCAGCAGCTGGGGGACAGGGAGCTCCTACGAGCAGTACTTC
j_call: TRBJ2-3; cdr3_length: 16; v_call: TRBV6-1; d_call: .; clone_size: .; cdr3_aa: CASSELGGVVGDTQYF; cdr3_nt: TGTGCCAGCAGTGAATTAGGGGGAGTGGTTGGAGATACGCAGTATTTT
j_call: TRBJ2-1; cdr3_length: 16; v_call: TRBV12-5; d_call: TRBD2; clone_size: .; cdr3_aa: CASGLVLAGGPNEQFF; cdr3_nt: TGTGCTAGTGGTTTGGTACTAGCGGGAGGGCCAAATGAGCAGTTCTTC
j_call: TRBJ1-2; cdr3_length: 15; v_call: TRBV5-1; d_call: .; clone_size: .; cdr3_aa: CASSPGRQANYGYTF; cdr3_nt: TGCGCCAGCAGCCCTGGGCGACAAGCTAACTATGGCTACACCTTC
j_call: TRBJ2-2; cdr3_length: 17; v_call: TRBV10-3; d_call: .; clone_size: .; cdr3_aa: CAISEPRGGLAGGELFF; cdr3_nt: TGTGCCATCAGTGAGCCGAGGGGGGGCCTTGCTGGCGGGGAGCTGTTTTTT
j_call: TRBJ2-3; cdr3_length: 16; v_call: TRBV9; d_call: .; clone_size: .; cdr3_aa: CASSVAPRGRPDTQYF; cdr3_nt: TGTGCCAGCAGCGTAGCCCCCAGGGGTAGACCAGATACGCAGTATTTT
j_call: TRBJ2-1; cdr3_length: 13; v_call: TRBV5-4; d_call: .; clone_size: once; cdr3_aa: CASSFGVNNEQFF; cdr3_nt: TGTGCCAGCAGCTTCGGAGTAAACAATGAGCAGTTCTTC
j_call: TRBJ1-1; cdr3_length: 14; v_call: TRBV7-9; d_call: .; clone_size: .; cdr3_aa: CASSFTRGVEEAFF; cdr3_nt: TGTGCCAGCAGCTTTACCCGAGGAGTGGAGGAAGCTTTCTTT
j_call: TRBJ1-5; cdr3_length: 15; v_call: TRBV4-2; d_call: .; clone_size: .; cdr3_aa: CASSQDRILNQPQHF; cdr3_nt: TGTGCCAGCAGCCAAGATCGAATCCTAAATCAGCCCCAGCATTTT
j_call: TRBJ2-1; cdr3_length: 15; v_call: TRBV15; d_call: TRBD2; clone_size: .; cdr3_aa: CATSELAGGSHEQFF; cdr3_nt: TGTGCCACCAGCGAACTAGCGGGAGGCTCCCATGAGCAGTTCTTC
j_call: TRBJ1-2; cdr3_length: 12; v_call: TRBV28; d_call: .; clone_size: once; cdr3_aa: CASSLQRGRNTF; cdr3_nt: TGTGCCAGCAGTTTACAACGGGGGAGAAATACCTTC
j_call: TRBJ2-6; cdr3_length: 18; v_call: TRBV19; d_call: TRBD2; clone_size: .; cdr3_aa: CASSTQTSANSGANVLTF; cdr3_nt: TGTGCCAGTAGTACTCAGACTAGCGCCAACTCTGGGGCCAACGTCCTGACTTTC
j_call: TRBJ1-5; cdr3_length: 14; v_call: TRBV28; d_call: .; clone_size: once; cdr3_aa: CASSRGGSIQPQHF; cdr3_nt: TGTGCCAGCAGTCGTGGGGGGAGTATTCAGCCCCAGCATTTT
j_call: TRBJ1-3; cdr3_length: 17; v_call: TRBV28; d_call: .; clone_size: .; cdr3_aa: CASSFTLSQRGGNTIYF; cdr3_nt: TGTGCCAGCAGTTTTACCCTTTCCCAGAGAGGGGGAAACACCATATATTTT
j_call: TRBJ1-4; cdr3_length: 15; v_call: TRBV6-5; d_call: TRBD1; clone_size: .; cdr3_aa: CASSVWTGPNEKLFF; cdr3_nt: TGTGCCAGCAGTGTTTGGACAGGGCCAAATGAAAAACTGTTTTTT
j_call: TRBJ2-3; cdr3_length: 17; v_call: TRBV5-1; d_call: .; clone_size: .; cdr3_aa: CASSLGTKPAPTDTQYF; cdr3_nt: TGCGCCAGCAGCTTGGGGACTAAACCGGCACCCACAGATACGCAGTATTTT
j_call: TRBJ2-7; cdr3_length: 15; v_call: TRBV7-2; d_call: TRBD2; clone_size: .; cdr3_aa: CASSLVTSGNYEQYF; cdr3_nt: TGTGCCAGCAGCTTAGTTACTAGCGGTAACTACGAGCAGTACTTC
j_call: TRBJ1-1; cdr3_length: 14; v_call: TRBV7-8; d_call: .; clone_size: .; cdr3_aa: CASSLYDGGTEAFF; cdr3_nt: TGTGCCAGCAGCTTATACGACGGGGGTACTGAAGCTTTCTTT
j_call: TRBJ1-2; cdr3_length: 13; v_call: TRBV6-5; d_call: .; clone_size: .; cdr3_aa: CASSPDRLYGYTF; cdr3_nt: TGTGCCAGCAGTCCTGACAGGCTCTATGGCTACACCTTC
j_call: TRBJ2-3; cdr3_length: 15; v_call: TRBV5-1; d_call: TRBD2; clone_size: .; cdr3_aa: CASSTGLAGGSPQYF; cdr3_nt: TGCGCCAGCAGCACCGGACTAGCGGGAGGCTCCCCGCAGTATTTT
j_call: TRBJ2-2; cdr3_length: 14; v_call: TRBV6-5; d_call: .; clone_size: .; cdr3_aa: CASSYRQDAGELFF; cdr3_nt: TGTGCCAGCAGTTACCGACAGGACGCCGGGGAGCTGTTTTTT
j_call: TRBJ2-1; cdr3_length: 15; v_call: TRBV6-5; d_call: TRBD1; clone_size: .; cdr3_aa: CASSPQGPWNSEQFF; cdr3_nt: TGTGCCAGCAGTCCACAGGGGCCGTGGAATAGTGAGCAGTTCTTC
j_call: TRBJ1-1; cdr3_length: 15; v_call: TRBV28; d_call: .; clone_size: .; cdr3_aa: CASSGAVGRNTEAFF; cdr3_nt: TGTGCCAGCAGCGGAGCGGTAGGTCGAAACACTGAAGCTTTCTTT
j_call: TRBJ1-2; cdr3_length: 14; v_call: TRBV11-2; d_call: .; clone_size: .; cdr3_aa: CASSLETTSYGYTF; cdr3_nt: TGTGCCAGCAGCTTAGAAACCACAAGCTATGGCTACACCTTC
j_call: TRBJ2-5; cdr3_length: 14; v_call: TRBV2; d_call: .; clone_size: .; cdr3_aa: CASSDPRVQETQYF; cdr3_nt: TGTGCCAGCAGTGATCCGAGGGTACAAGAGACCCAGTACTTC
j_call: TRBJ1-2; cdr3_length: 13; v_call: TRBV27; d_call: .; clone_size: .; cdr3_aa: CASSLGGDEGYTF; cdr3_nt: TGTGCCAGCAGTTTAGGAGGTGACGAAGGCTACACCTTC
j_call: TRBJ1-1; cdr3_length: 14; v_call: TRBV5-1; d_call: .; clone_size: .; cdr3_aa: CASSLKWRGTEAFF; cdr3_nt: TGCGCCAGCAGCTTGAAGTGGAGGGGAACTGAAGCTTTCTTT
j_call: TRBJ2-3; cdr3_length: 17; v_call: TRBV27; d_call: TRBD1; clone_size: few; cdr3_aa: CASSSPRGTGNYDTQYF; cdr3_nt: TGTGCCAGCAGTTCCCCCCGGGGGACAGGCAATTACGATACGCAGTATTTT
j_call: TRBJ2-3; cdr3_length: 16; v_call: TRBV27; d_call: .; clone_size: .; cdr3_aa: CASRTPAARVADTQYF; cdr3_nt: TGTGCCAGCAGAACACCCGCCGCACGGGTCGCAGATACGCAGTATTTT
j_call: TRBJ2-2; cdr3_length: 18; v_call: TRBV27; d_call: TRBD2; clone_size: .; cdr3_aa: CASSFSARGGSKSGELFF; cdr3_nt: TGTGCCAGCAGTTTCTCTGCCCGGGGCGGGAGCAAATCCGGGGAGCTGTTTTTT
j_call: TRBJ2-5; cdr3_length: 15; v_call: TRBV5-1; d_call: .; clone_size: .; cdr3_aa: CASSDGDSNQETQYF; cdr3_nt: TGCGCCAGCAGCGACGGTGACAGCAACCAAGAGACCCAGTACTTC